This TCR beta chain stems from a study of blood T cell repertoires in COVID-19. The overall study: T cells, B-cell-depleted T cells, or PBMCs provided the cDNA or gDNA that served as material.

Only in-frame clones appear in the TCRdb table, and some are missing; sequencing was by immunoSEQ multiplex PCR. The sample has 100,000 to 150,000 clones, approximately 79% seen once. V was cut by 6 bases and J by 13 bases, with 15 bases left in between. Germline assignment: CDR1 SNHLY and CDR2 FYNNEI. This CDR3 has 11 residues. The origin of this receptor is a man aged 50-59 years with acute or convalescent COVID-19. Sequencing was done on a sample of peripheral blood. The chain links TRBV2 to TRBJ2-5, with a tentative D call TRBD2 (5 bases). CDR3 residues: CASRTGLPRYF. The CDR3 nucleotides are TGTGCCAGCAGGACCGGACTCCCGCGGTACTTC.